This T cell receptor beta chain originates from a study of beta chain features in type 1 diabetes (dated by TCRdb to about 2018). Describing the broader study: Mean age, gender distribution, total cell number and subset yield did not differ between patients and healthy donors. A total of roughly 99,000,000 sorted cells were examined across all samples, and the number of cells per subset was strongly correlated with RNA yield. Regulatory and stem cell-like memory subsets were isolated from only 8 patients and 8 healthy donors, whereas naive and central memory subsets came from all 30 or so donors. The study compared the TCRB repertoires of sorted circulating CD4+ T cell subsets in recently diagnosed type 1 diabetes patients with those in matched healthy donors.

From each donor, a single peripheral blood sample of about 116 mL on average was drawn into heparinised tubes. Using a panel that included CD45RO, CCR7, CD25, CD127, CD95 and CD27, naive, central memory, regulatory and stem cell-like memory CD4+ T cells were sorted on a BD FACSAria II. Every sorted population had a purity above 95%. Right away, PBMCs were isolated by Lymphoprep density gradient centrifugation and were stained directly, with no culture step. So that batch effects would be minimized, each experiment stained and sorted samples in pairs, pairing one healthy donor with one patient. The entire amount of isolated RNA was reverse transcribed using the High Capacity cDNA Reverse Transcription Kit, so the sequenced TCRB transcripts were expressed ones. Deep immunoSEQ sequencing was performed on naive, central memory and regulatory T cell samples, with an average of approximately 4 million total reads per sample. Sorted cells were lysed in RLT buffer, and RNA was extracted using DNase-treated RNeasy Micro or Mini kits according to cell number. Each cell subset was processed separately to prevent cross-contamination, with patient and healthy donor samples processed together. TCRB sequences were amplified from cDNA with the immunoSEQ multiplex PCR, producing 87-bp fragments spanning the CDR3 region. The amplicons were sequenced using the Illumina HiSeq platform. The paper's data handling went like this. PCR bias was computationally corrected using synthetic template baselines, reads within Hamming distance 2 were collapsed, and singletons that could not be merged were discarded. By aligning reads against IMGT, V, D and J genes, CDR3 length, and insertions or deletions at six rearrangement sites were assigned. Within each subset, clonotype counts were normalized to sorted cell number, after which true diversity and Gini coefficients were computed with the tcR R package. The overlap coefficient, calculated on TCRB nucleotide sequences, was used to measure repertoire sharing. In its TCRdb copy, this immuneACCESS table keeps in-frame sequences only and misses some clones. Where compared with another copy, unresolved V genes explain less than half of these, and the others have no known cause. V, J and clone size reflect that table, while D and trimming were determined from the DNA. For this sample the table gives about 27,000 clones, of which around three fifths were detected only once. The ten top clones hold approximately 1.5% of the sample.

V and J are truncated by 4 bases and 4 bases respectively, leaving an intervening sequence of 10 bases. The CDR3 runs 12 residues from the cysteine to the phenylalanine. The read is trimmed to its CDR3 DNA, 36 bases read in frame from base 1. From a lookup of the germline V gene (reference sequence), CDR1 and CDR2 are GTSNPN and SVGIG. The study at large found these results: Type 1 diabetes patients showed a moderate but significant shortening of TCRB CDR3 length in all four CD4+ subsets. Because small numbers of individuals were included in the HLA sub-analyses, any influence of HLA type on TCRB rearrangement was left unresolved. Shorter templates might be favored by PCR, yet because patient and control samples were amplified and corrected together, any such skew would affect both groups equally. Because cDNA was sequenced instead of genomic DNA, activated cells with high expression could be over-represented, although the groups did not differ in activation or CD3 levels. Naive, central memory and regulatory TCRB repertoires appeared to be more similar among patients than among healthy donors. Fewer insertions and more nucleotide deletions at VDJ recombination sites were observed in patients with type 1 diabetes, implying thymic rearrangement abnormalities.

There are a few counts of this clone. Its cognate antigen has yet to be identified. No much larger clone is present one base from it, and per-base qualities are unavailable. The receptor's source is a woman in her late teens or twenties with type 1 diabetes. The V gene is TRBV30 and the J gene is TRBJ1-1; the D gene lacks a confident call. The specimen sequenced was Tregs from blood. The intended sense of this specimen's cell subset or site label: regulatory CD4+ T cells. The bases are TGTGCCTGGAAGCAGGATAGCACTGAAGCTTTCTTT. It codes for CAWKQDSTEAFF. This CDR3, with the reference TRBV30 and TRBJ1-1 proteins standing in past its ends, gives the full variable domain SQTIHQWPATLVQPVGSPLSLECTVEGTSNPNLYWYRQAAGRGLQLLFYSVGIGQISSEVPQNLSASRPQDRQFILSSKKLLLSDSGFYLCAWKQDSTEAFFGQGTRLTVV.